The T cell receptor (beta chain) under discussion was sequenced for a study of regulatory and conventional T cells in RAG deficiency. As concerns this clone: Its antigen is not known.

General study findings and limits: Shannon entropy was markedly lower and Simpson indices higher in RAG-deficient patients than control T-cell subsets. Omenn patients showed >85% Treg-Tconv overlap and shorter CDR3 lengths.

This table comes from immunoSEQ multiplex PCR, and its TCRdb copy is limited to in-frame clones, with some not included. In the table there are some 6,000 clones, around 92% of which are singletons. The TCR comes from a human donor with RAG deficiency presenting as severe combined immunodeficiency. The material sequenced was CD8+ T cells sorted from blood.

The CDR3 DNA reads as TGTGCCAGCAGCTTGCAGGGCCAAGAGACCCAGTACTTC. This encodes CASSLQGQETQYF. J is TRBJ2-5 and V is TRBV5-4; possibly TRBD1 for D (5 bases). The CDR3 runs to 13 residues. With 1 base removed from V and 1 base from J, the gap between germline ends came to 5 bases. Germline V gene lookup returns CDR1 SGHNT and CDR2 YYREEE (reference sequence).